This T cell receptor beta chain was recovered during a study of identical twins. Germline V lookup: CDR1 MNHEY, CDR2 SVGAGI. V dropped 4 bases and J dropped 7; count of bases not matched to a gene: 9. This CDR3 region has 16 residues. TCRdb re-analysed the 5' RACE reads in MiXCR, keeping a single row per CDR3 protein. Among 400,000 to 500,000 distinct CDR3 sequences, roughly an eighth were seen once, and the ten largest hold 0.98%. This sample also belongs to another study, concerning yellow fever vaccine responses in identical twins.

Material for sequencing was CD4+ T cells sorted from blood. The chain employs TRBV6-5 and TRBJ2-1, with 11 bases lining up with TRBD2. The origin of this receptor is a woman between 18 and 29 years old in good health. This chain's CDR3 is CASSWQLAGGRNEQFF. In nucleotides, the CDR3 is TGTGCCAGCAGTTGGCAGTTAGCGGGGGGGCGAAATGAGCAGTTCTTC.